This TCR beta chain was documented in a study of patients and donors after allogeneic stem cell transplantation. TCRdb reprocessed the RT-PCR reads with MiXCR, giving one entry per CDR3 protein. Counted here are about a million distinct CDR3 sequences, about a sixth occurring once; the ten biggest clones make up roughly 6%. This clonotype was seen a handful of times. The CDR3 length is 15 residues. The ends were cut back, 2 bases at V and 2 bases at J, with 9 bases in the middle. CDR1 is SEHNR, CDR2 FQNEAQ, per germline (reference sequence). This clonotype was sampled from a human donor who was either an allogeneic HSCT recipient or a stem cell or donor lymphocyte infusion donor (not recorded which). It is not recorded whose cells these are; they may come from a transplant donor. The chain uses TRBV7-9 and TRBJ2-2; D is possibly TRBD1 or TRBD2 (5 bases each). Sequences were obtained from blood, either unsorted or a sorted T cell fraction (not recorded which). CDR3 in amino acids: CASSLWGFNTGELFF. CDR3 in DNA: TGTGCCAGCAGCTTATGGGGGTTCAACACCGGGGAGCTGTTTTTT.